This TCR beta chain originates from a study of spatial heterogeneity in lung cancer. Across the whole study: The library had UMIs, and each TCR and UMI pair averaged more than ten raw reads.

Individual TCR cDNA molecules each bore their own unique molecular identifier. TCRdb re-analysed the 5' RACE reads in MiXCR, keeping a single row per CDR3 protein. The sample records about 42,000 distinct CDR3 sequences, under 7.5% being singletons. Time point meaning: sample taken at primary tumor resection. Patients with untreated early-stage non-small cell lung cancer, numbering some 72, were the donors. No cell sorting; template was whole RNA from tumor, lung tissue or PBMC. This clonotype was detected ten times or more. This TCR derives from a female donor with early-stage non-small cell lung cancer. The specimen comprised PBMCs, sampled at surgery.

The CDR3, as DNA: TGTGCCAGCGCGGTCTACAATGAGCAGTTCTTC. Protein sequence: CASAVYNEQFF. The chain joins TRBV12-3 or TRBV12-4 to TRBJ2-1; D gene unclear. CDR3 length equals 11 residues. V was cut by 8 bases and J by 3 bases, with 5 bases left in between.